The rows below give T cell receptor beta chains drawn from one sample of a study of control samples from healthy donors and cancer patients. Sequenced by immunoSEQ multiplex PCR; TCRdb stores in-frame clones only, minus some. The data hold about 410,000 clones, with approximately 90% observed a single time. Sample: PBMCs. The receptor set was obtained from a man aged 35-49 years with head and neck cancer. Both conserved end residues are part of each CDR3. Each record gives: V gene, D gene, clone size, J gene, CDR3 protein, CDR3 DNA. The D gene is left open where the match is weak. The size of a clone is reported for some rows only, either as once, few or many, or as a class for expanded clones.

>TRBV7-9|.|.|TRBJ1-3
CASSPTPASSGNTIYF
TGTGCCAGCAGCCCCACTCCAGCGTCCTCTGGAAACACCATATATTTT
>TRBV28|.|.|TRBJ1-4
CASSPPGGLNEKLFF
TGTGCCAGCAGCCCACCGGGGGGGTTAAACGAAAAACTGTTTTTT
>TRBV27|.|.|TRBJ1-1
CASSLAGVSTEAFF
TGTGCCAGCAGTTTAGCAGGGGTTTCCACTGAAGCTTTCTTT
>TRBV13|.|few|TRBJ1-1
CASGPGSSPEAFF
TGTGCCAGCGGGCCAGGCTCATCGCCTGAAGCTTTCTTT
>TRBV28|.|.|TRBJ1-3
CASSLPGSISGNTIYF
TGTGCCAGCAGTTTGCCCGGATCGATCTCTGGAAACACCATATATTTT
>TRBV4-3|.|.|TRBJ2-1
CASSQELRVIHEQFF
TGCGCCAGCAGCCAAGAATTGCGGGTCATACATGAGCAGTTCTTC
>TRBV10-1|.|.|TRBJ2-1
CASRKPGKPGDEQFF
TGCGCCAGCAGGAAGCCAGGGAAACCCGGAGATGAGCAGTTCTTC
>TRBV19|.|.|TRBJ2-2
CASSINPGTSTTVPNTGELFF
TGTGCCAGTAGTATAAATCCCGGAACTAGCACTACTGTTCCGAACACCGGGGAGCTGTTTTTT
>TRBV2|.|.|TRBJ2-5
CASSAEETQYF
TGTGCCAGCAGTGCCGAAGAGACCCAGTACTTC
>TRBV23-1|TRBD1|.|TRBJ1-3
CASSQSGWTGFGNTIYF
TGCGCCAGCAGTCAATCAGGTTGGACAGGCTTTGGAAACACCATATATTTT
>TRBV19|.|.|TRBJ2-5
CASSLVTEMKETQYF
TGTGCCAGTAGTCTCGTGACAGAAATGAAAGAGACCCAGTACTTC
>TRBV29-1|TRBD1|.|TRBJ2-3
CSGGQGSDTQYF
TGCAGCGGAGGACAGGGTTCAGATACGCAGTATTTT
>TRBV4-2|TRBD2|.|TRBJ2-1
CASSQDFASGGNEQFF
TGTGCCAGCAGCCAAGATTTCGCTAGCGGGGGGAATGAGCAGTTCTTC
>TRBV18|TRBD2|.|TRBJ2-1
CASSGGLAGKYNEQFF
TGTGCCAGCTCAGGAGGACTAGCGGGAAAGTACAATGAGCAGTTCTTC
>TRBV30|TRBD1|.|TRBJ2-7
CASGQTLYEQYF
TGTGCCTCGGGACAGACACTCTACGAGCAGTACTTC
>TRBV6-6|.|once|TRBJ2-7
CASRGTNSYEQYF
TGTGCCAGCAGGGGGACAAACTCCTACGAGCAGTACTTC
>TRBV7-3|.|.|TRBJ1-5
CASSLTAGSQPQHF
TGTGCCAGCAGCTTAACGGCAGGGAGTCAGCCCCAGCATTTT
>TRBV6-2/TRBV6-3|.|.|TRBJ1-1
CASSYLTEAFF
TGTGCCAGCAGTTATCTTACTGAAGCTTTCTTT
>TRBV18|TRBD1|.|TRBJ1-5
CASSPGQGGQPQHF
TGTGCCAGCTCCCCCGGACAGGGCGGCCAGCCCCAGCATTTT
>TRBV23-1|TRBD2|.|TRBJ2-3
CASSQLLLAGALGTQYF
TGCGCCAGCAGTCAACTCCTACTAGCGGGGGCTTTGGGTACGCAGTATTTT
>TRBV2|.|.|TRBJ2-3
CASSEVAGVDTQYF
TGTGCCAGCAGTGAGGTCGCGGGTGTAGATACGCAGTATTTT
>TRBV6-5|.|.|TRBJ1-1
CASSYVGAGTEAFF
TGTGCCAGCAGTTACGTCGGGGCCGGCACTGAAGCTTTCTTT